Presented here are 9 T cell receptor beta chains from one specimen sequenced in a study of OX40 agonist ivuxolimab in advanced cancers. Profiled with immunoSEQ multiplex PCR; TCRdb holds only in-frame clones, not every one. The data contain tens of thousands of clones, approximately 90% of them singletons. The specimen comprised CD4+ or CD8+ T cells sorted from blood, sampled in a trial of the OX40 agonist ivuxolimab. The receptors were gathered from an adult with an advanced solid tumor such as melanoma, head and neck, liver or kidney cancer.

This sequence joins TRBV7-3 and TRBJ2-1; 11 nucleotides match TRBD1. Germline V gene data show CDR1 as SGHTA and CDR2 as FQGTGA. J gave up 8 bases and V 8 bases, and 11 bases lay outside the gene matches. The CDR3 spans 15 residues. The CDR3 here is CASGVGQGEFDEQFF. In DNA form, the CDR3 reads TGTGCCAGCGGGGTGGGACAGGGGGAATTCGATGAGCAGTTCTTC.

This clone was counted once. This sequence joins TRBV7-6 and TRBJ1-4, with a possible D match to TRBD1 (6 bases). The germline V gene has CDR1 SGHVS and CDR2 FNYEAQ. V was shortened by 1 base and J by 5 bases, with 14 bases between the two germline ends. This CDR3 is 16 amino acids long. CDR3 nucleotide sequence: TGTGCCAGCAGCTTAGTCCCGGACAGATTAAATGAAAAACTGTTTTTT. Translated: CASSLVPDRLNEKLFF.

This sequence joins TRBV10-3 and TRBJ2-3; D ambiguous. Germline values: CDR1 ENHRY, CDR2 SYGVKD. Trimming left V 3 bases short and J 2 bases short, with 6 bases between. The CDR3 has 13 amino acids. The CDR3 protein is CAISDSNTDTQYF. The DNA for the CDR3 is TGTGCCATCAGTGATTCAAACACAGATACGCAGTATTTT.

This clone showed up just once. V is TRBV5-6 and J is TRBJ1-1, with unresolved D. Germline loops: CDR1 SGHDT, CDR2 YYEEEE. V dropped 2 bases and J dropped 5 bases, with 10 bases sitting between them. CDR3 length equals 13 residues. The CDR3 is CASSFRYGTEAFF. The CDR3 coding sequence is TGTGCCAGCAGCTTTAGATATGGGACTGAAGCTTTCTTT.

The chain combines TRBV5-1 with TRBJ1-1, with D unclear. The CDR3 is 13 residues long. V gave up 4 bases and J gave up 0 bases, with 7 bases separating them. CDR1 is SGHRS, CDR2 YFSETQ, per germline. The CDR3 sequence: CASSPDLNTEAFF. CDR3 sequence (DNA): TGCGCCAGCAGCCCCGACCTGAACACTGAAGCTTTCTTT.

The chain recombines TRBV2 with TRBJ2-4; D is uncertain. V shed 4 bases and J shed 0 bases, with 10 bases lying between them. The germline V gene has CDR1 SNHLY and CDR2 FYNNEI. This CDR3 contains 15 residues. CDR3 amino acids: CASSGDFKAKNIQYF. The CDR3 nucleotides read TGTGCCAGCAGTGGTGACTTCAAAGCCAAAAACATTCAGTACTTC.

The chain joins TRBV2 to TRBJ2-1, with 7 bases lining up with TRBD2. The CDR3 extends over 14 amino acids. V lost 3 bases, J lost 5 bases, and 4 bases stayed unmatched. CDR1 and CDR2 (germline): SNHLY, FYNNEI. In DNA form, the CDR3 reads TGTGCCAGCAGTGATGGGGGAGGGGACAATGAGCAGTTCTTC. This codes for CASSDGGGDNEQFF.

This chain joins TRBV7-3 and TRBJ2-1; the D is unclear. CDR1 SGHTA and CDR2 FQGTGA come from the germline V gene. Trimming took 2 bases from V and 4 from J, leaving 9 bases between them. This CDR3 contains 14 residues. The CDR3 here is CASSLFGQYNEQFF. DNA of the CDR3: TGTGCCAGCAGCTTATTTGGGCAGTACAATGAGCAGTTCTTC.

V gene TRBV11-2 combines with J gene TRBJ2-5; 8 bases match TRBD1. V shed 5 bases, J shed 5 bases, and the junction held 10 bases outside the gene matches. Germline loops: CDR1 SGHAT, CDR2 FQNNGV. The CDR3 contains 15 residues. DNA of the CDR3: TGTGCCAGCAGCCTACGCGACAGGGGATCCGAGACCCAGTACTTC. Its protein product is CASSLRDRGSETQYF.